Reported below is one TCR beta chain. The PCR used 60 Vbeta and 13 Jbeta primers. Here immunoSEQ multiplex PCR was the method, and the copy in TCRdb shows in-frame clones only, minus some. The repertoire has about 160,000 clones, roughly 73% of them found once; the top ten carry approximately 1.5%. The data were obtained in a study of cytomegalovirus exposure and HLA in healthy donors. The CDR3 loop spans 15 amino acids. Looked up from germline, CDR1 is SGHTS and CDR2 is YDEGEE. Deletions cut 5 bases from V and 11 bases from J, with 25 bases between. The sequence came from a woman in her thirties in good health and CMV-seronegative. The chain is built from TRBV5-8 and TRBJ1-1, with D perhaps matching TRBD1 (5 bases). Sequenced material: PBMCs. The CDR3 DNA reads as TGTGCCAGCAGTTATTGGGACTTTCCTCTACGGCCTGCTTTCTTT. This encodes CASSYWDFPLRPAFF.